The clone carrying this T cell receptor (beta chain) was detected a few times. Its matching antigen is unknown. TCRdb itself ran the RACE reads through MiXCR, one entry per CDR3 protein. The table shows a few hundred thousand distinct CDR3 sequences, with 4% to 5.5% occurring only once. This sample is drawn from a study of human T cells and chemical hapten exposure. Study-wide findings and caveats: With regard to DPC sensitization, TCRs above 1 in 1000 frequency did not change.

Sample time point: patch test 1, 2 weeks after DPC sensitization. The treatment denotes: therapeutic diphenylcyclopropenone sensitization with weekly scalp DPC. Prior to application of each patch test, blood was drawn. Germline-derived CDR1 and CDR2 are DFQATT and SNEGSKA (reference sequence). There are 12 residues in the CDR3. Trimming took off 5 bases at V and 0 bases at J, with 2 bases between the two ends. The source material was whole blood, sampled in connection with sensitization to the hapten diphenylcyclopropenone (DPC). V and J are TRBV20-1 and TRBJ2-6; D is unresolved. This clonotype was obtained from a woman aged 50 to 60 with alopecia areata. Some clones in this sample may be carry-over from other donors' samples. In DNA, the CDR3 is TGCAGTGCTTCCTCTGGGGCCAACGTCCTGACTTTC. Its protein is CSASSGANVLTF.